Reported below is one T cell receptor (beta chain). The antigen it binds to is not known. Base qualities were left out, and no much larger clone turns up one base away. This sample was included in a study of cytomegalovirus exposure and HLA in healthy donors (dated 2017 in TCRdb). About the full investigation: In an earlier analysis of about 560 of the donors, about 270 Gb of sequence data and 117 million unique TCR beta sequences from about 179 million T cells were reported. On average, 235,054 unique TCR beta nucleotide sequences were sequenced per donor among 350 to 400 genotyped donors of the cohort, with 15% to 20% of those sequences being non-productive. About 310 gigabases of sequencing data and tens of millions of unique TCR sequences were included in an early release covering 550 to 650 HLA-typed donors. Donor age, sex, ethnicity and CMV serostatus were compiled together with the repertoire data. The genetic ancestry cluster associated with self-reported Caucasian donors included about four fifths of the 398 genotyped donors. A separate validation cohort of 100 to 150 different subjects was used in addition to the 666-subject first cohort. A handful of DR-DQ haplotypes were handled as single units for association and clustering because linkage in the cohort was strong. The later analysis used no new phenotypic data to find candidate immune exposures, relying instead on TCR beta sequences and their occurrence across donors. High-throughput TCR immunosequencing, statistical association of individual TCRs with disease status, and machine learning were combined to predict cytomegalovirus infection status. To study patterns of TCR occurrence, a later analysis re-analyzed previously published TCR beta repertoires from under 750 donors and added high-resolution HLA genotyping. HLA typing covered class I and class II loci at four-digit resolution. All discovery cohort repertoires had been generated on a single sequencing platform. A later genetic analysis took genome-wide SNP genotypes for about 55% of the 666 donors and used that subset as a discovery cohort. The number of typed donors differed by locus: about 629-640 for A, B, C, DRB1 and DQB1; 522 for DQA1; 600 to 610 for DPA1; and roughly 450 for DPB1. The study was designed to test whether signatures of past pathogen exposure could be identified by cataloging public T cell receptors. The study used immunosequencing to profile the T cell repertoires of 666 subjects and linked those repertoires to cytomegalovirus serostatus. To decide whether each TCR beta V gene segment behaved as functional or pseudogenic, an earlier analysis of some 540 of the donors relied on high-throughput TCR beta sequencing. Overall study outcomes, separate from this receptor: Some IMGT-functional V segments, including TRBV6-2 and TRBV6-3, could not be distinguished by the 87-base-pair reads and were therefore excluded. For the cohort, immune exposure information was limited to CMV serostatus. In a later analysis, 16,951 TCR beta sequences were associated with specific HLA alleles at a false discovery rate of 0.05. It was suggested by the authors that the approach could potentially be generalized to other disease states and immunological phenotypes. Three of the identified cytomegalovirus-associated TCR beta chains were confirmed in vitro to be specific for cytomegalovirus antigens. In a later genetic analysis, a missense DCLRE1C variant was associated with V-gene and J-gene trimming of TCR beta chains, and the association was replicated in an independent cohort. Sequencing depth was assumed to be roughly uniform across donors in the presence/absence analyses, though that assumption may not hold. Most CMV-associated TCR beta chains appeared to be HLA-restricted in a later analysis, and the HLA associations seemed to be driven largely by CMV exposure. A later analysis reported that several top co-occurrence clusters appeared linked to parvovirus B19, influenza, CMV and Epstein-Barr virus. In a later analysis, HLA-associated TCR beta chains showed more clonal expansion and lower generation probabilities than non-associated chains that were equally common. The study listed 164 TCR beta chains as associated with cytomegalovirus. The sequencing pipeline was judged likely to have produced a cluster of highly shared sequence variants as a technical artifact. A further reported finding was that TCR beta sequences accurately predicted the HLA-A and HLA-B alleles for most subjects in the first cohort. The earlier analysis of some 560 of the donors excluded roughly 17 rarely observed V segments, including chromosome 9 orphons, because counts were too low. Because some donors lacked HLA typing at each locus, the association tests relied only on the typed subset. According to a later genetic analysis, donors in an Asian-associated ancestry cluster had fewer N-insertions in productive TCRs than the approximately 650-donor mean. In an earlier analysis of 450 to 750 of the donors, most TCR beta V segments appeared in productive rearrangements about 90% or about 30% of the time, broadly matching IMGT annotations. In both the original and validation cohorts, the classifier was reported to diagnose cytomegalovirus status with high specificity and sensitivity. Correlated functional status among segregating V segments might be attributable to linkage disequilibrium, but an unknown experimental factor could not be ruled out. Assigning TCR associations to individual alleles was difficult when HLA alleles, especially DR and DQ, strongly co-occurred. According to a later analysis, TCR association rates differed among HLA loci, with DRB1 alleles showing the most associated TCRs and HLA-C alleles showing the fewest. Most TCR sequences were observed very rarely across donors, whereas some public TCRs were present in many individuals. In this cohort, only TCR beta chains were sequenced, and detectable features were limited by the absence of alpha or paired-chain data.

Libraries were prepared through the immunoSEQ multiplex PCR assay. For the multiplex PCR, a mixture combining 60 forward primers for TCR Vbeta segments and 13 reverse primers for TCR Jbeta segments was used. The CDR3 region of rearranged TCR beta genes was amplified from genomic DNA with a multiplex PCR assay. The Illumina HiSeq System was used to sequence the amplified TCR beta libraries as 87-base-pair reads. As for the authors' bioinformatics: A later analysis counted about 80 million unique TCR beta chains across the 500 to 850 repertoires, and some 11 million of these chains were shared by at least two donors. Raw reads were error-corrected and collapsed into unique sequences by a nearest-neighbor algorithm in which closely related sequences were merged to remove PCR and sequencing errors. To assign V, D and J gene segments, CDR3 sequences were aligned to IMGT reference sequences. For a sequence to be retained, at least a six-nucleotide match to both a V gene segment and a J gene segment was required. Rearrangements were classified as productive when the CDR3 lacked stop codons and remained in frame with V and J, and all other rearrangements were classified as non-productive. CDR3 was defined by IMGT convention, running from the second conserved V-encoded cysteine to the conserved J-encoded phenylalanine. In an earlier analysis of approximately 500 of the donors, sequences lacking an unambiguous match to a single V gene segment were excluded. An earlier analysis of approximately 590 of the donors called V segments functional above 56.7% productive rearrangements and segregating when the between-donor standard deviation exceeded 5%. A statistical classification framework was built to diagnose cytomegalovirus status from the catalog of TCR beta chain sequences. In a later analysis, V and J genes were assigned by comparing TCR nucleotide sequences against IMGT/GENE-DB human TR gene sequences. The TCRdist pipeline was used in a later analysis to assign CDR3 sequences and most-parsimonious VDJ recombination scenarios. In a later analysis, each TCR beta chain was defined by its CDR3 amino acid sequence together with its V-gene family, and reads lacking a unique V-gene family were excluded. To address suspected cross-contamination and a sequencing artifact, a later analysis removed around 600 highly shared, low-generation-probability nucleotide sequences. In a later analysis, a clonal expansion index was calculated for each public chain from normalized within-repertoire ranks of inferred template counts. In a later analysis, generation probabilities were computed with a VDJ recombination model fitted to out-of-frame rearrangements, and the resulting probabilities were checked against IGoR. Hypergeometric tests were used in a later analysis to score TCR-TCR, TCR-HLA and TCR-CMV co-occurrence, with a repertoire-size bias correction applied to the TCR pairs. False discovery rates were estimated in a later analysis by permuting HLA or CMV assignments 20 times. In a later analysis, co-occurring TCRs were grouped using DBSCAN, with TCRdist sequence similarity added in when clustering inside HLA-allele-positive subsets. For co-occurrence clustering, repertoires with fewer than 30,000 or more than 120,000 public chains were excluded, along with 5 or 6 repertoires with anomalous nucleotide sharing. As stored in TCRdb, this immuneACCESS dataset retains in-frame rearrangements with V and J assigned. A fraction of the clones does not appear; measured against another copy, unresolved V genes explain less than half of the discrepancy, and the remainder lacks a known reason. V, J and clone size were drawn from that table, and D and trimming were deduced from the DNA. The sample table records around 120,000 clones; 70% to 80% of these occur just once. The ten largest clones capture more than 3% of the sample.

The germline V gene (reference sequence) provides CDR1 MNHEY and CDR2 SMNVEV. V loses 4 bases at its end and J loses 5 bases; junction bases beyond the gene matches: 15. From its cysteine to its phenylalanine, the CDR3 spans 19 amino acids. Of all the DNA, just the CDR3 is kept, 57 bases in frame from base 1. The cohort was made up of approximately 700 healthy bone marrow donors. At the time of sampling, every cohort member was nominally healthy, though immune exposures that went unrecorded were likely present. The donor was CMV seronegative and belonged to the group of 352 seronegative cohort members. Each donor provided a peripheral blood sample, and peripheral blood mononuclear cells were used for TCR beta sequencing. The Qiagen DNeasy Blood Extraction Kit was used to extract genomic DNA from the blood cell samples.

The clonotype was recovered from a man aged 25 to 45 in good health and CMV-seronegative. The receptor chain draws on TRBV27 and TRBJ2-5; 14 bases in the junction line up with TRBD2. The sequencing sample was made of PBMCs. DNA sequence: TGTGCCAGCAGTTCAGTCTCCGGGACTAGCGGGAGCCCCCGGGAGACCCAGTACTTC. Its translation reads: CASSSVSGTSGSPRETQYF.